This T cell receptor (beta chain) was sequenced for a study of siplizumab effects on memory and regulatory T cells. Overall study findings and caveats: Naive T cells appeared more diverse than memory cells and seemed to be major alloresponse contributors. Fewer alloreactive sequences mapped to unstimulated CD4+ memory cells under siplizumab. With siplizumab, Treg-derived clones averaged around 69% of mappable alloreactive CD4+ clones, versus about 25% in controls.

In regard to this clone: No antigen is known for it.

Profiled with immunoSEQ multiplex PCR; TCRdb holds only in-frame clones, not every one. Of some 100,000 clones detected, around 90% appear once; the ten largest clones hold 0.75%. The sequenced material came from Tregs sorted from blood. This TCR derives from a human donor in good health.

CDR3 bases: TGTGCCAGCAGTGTACGACAGGGTTCCTACGAGCAGTACTTC. Its protein is CASSVRQGSYEQYF. V usage is TRBV28 and J usage is TRBJ2-7; 7 bases match TRBD1. The trim removed 5 bases at V and 1 base at J, leaving 5 bases unmatched. Germline V lookup: CDR1 MDHEN, CDR2 SYDVKM. The CDR3 sequence is 14 residues long.